The 17 T cell receptor beta chains in this list originate from one sample, sequenced in a study of T cells in Graves' hyperthyroidism and ophthalmopathy. Amplification targeted TCR beta CDR3 regions from RNA transcripts. Primed by the HTBI set, a first-round RT-PCR was run on the TCR CDR3. TCRdb re-called the multiplex PCR reads through MiXCR, storing one row per CDR3 protein. The sample includes 300,000 to 400,000 distinct CDR3 sequences, approximately 15% of them seen just once. Input material: blood. These receptors were taken from a woman aged 25 to 39 with Graves' hyperthyroidism.

The genes are TRBV5-5 and TRBJ1-5; D is unclear. The V end was cut by 0 bases, the J end by 3 bases, with 10 bases between. The germline gives CDR1 SGHKS, CDR2 YYEKEE (reference sequence). There are 15 residues in the CDR3. CDR3 nucleotides: TGTGCCAGCAGCTTGGATTGGCAGACCAATCAGCCCCAGCATTTT. It translates to CASSLDWQTNQPQHF.

The table lists this clonotype with many counts. This chain uses TRBV6-1 with TRBJ1-1, with 7 bases that match TRBD1. V shed 9 bases, J shed 11 bases, and the junction held 12 bases outside the gene matches. There are 12 residues in the CDR3. Germline CDR1 and CDR2: MNHNS and SASEGT. In DNA, the CDR3 is TGTGCCAGTACAGGGGCCATCTATGTCGCTTTCTTT. Amino acids: CASTGAIYVAFF.

Ten or more counts support this clonotype. The rearrangement links TRBV28 to TRBJ2-1; D gene uncertain. Germline values: CDR1 MDHEN, CDR2 SYDVKM. Trimming removed 6 bases at V and 0 bases at J, with 12 bases between. CDR3 size: 15 residues. The CDR3 is CASSLPVNSYNEQFF. In nucleotides, the CDR3 is TGTGCCAGCAGCCTTCCGGTTAACTCCTACAATGAGCAGTTCTTC. Filled out from reference TRBV28 and TRBJ2-1, the complete variable domain reads DVKVTQSSRYLVKRTGEKVFLECVQDMDHENMFWYRQDPGLGLRLIYFSYDVKMKEKGDIPEGYSVSREKKERFSLILESASTNQTSMYLCASSLPVNSYNEQFFGPGTRLTVL.

This clonotype appeared many times. This CDR3 reads CASTPAGGVREQYF. In DNA, the CDR3 is TGTGCCAGCACCCCGGCGGGAGGAGTACGCGAGCAGTACTTC. The V call is TRBV27, the J call TRBJ2-7, with 8 nucleotides matching TRBD2. The CDR3 length is 14 residues. After removal of 7 bases from V and 6 bases from J, the junction contained 11 bases not matched to a gene. Germline V gene lookup returns CDR1 MNHEY and CDR2 SMNVEV (reference sequence).

This clonotype was seen a few times. The gene calls are TRBV6-5 and TRBJ1-2, with TRBD1 identical over 10 bases. The CDR3 contains 15 residues. From germline, CDR1 is MNHEY and CDR2 SVGAGI. J was trimmed by 3 bases and V by 4 bases; bases with no gene match: 5. This chain's CDR3 is CASSFPGQGDYGYTF. As DNA, the CDR3 is TGTGCCAGCAGTTTCCCTGGACAGGGGGACTATGGCTACACCTTC.

There are a few counts of this clonotype. The V and J genes are TRBV4-1 and TRBJ1-1; the D is unclear. From germline, CDR1 is MGHRA and CDR2 YSYEKL. This CDR3 region has 16 residues. V was pared by 1 base and J by 10 bases, with 22 bases between. For the CDR3, the DNA is TGCGCCAGCAGCCAAGTTCACCCACCCGGCCTCGGAGGAGCTTTCTTT. This translates into CASSQVHPPGLGGAFF.

This chain uses TRBV11-2 with TRBJ2-1, with 8 bases lining up with TRBD2. CDR3 size: 16 residues. Germline V gives CDR1 SGHAT, CDR2 FQNNGV. V lost 5 bases and J lost 3; bases outside the gene matches: 9. CDR3 protein: CASSRPGTRVYNEQFF. CDR3 coding DNA: TGTGCCAGCAGCCGGCCGGGGACTAGGGTCTACAATGAGCAGTTCTTC.

The genes are TRBV9 and TRBJ2-2; D might be TRBD1 (6 bases). The length of the CDR3 is 15 residues. Trimming left V 7 bases short and J 7 bases short, with 20 bases between. Germline CDR1 SGDLS, CDR2 YYNGEE. This CDR3 reads CASGGSQGLGGELFF. The CDR3 DNA is TGTGCCAGCGGCGGCTCACAGGGATTGGGCGGGGAGCTGTTTTTT.

The chain is built from TRBV19 and TRBJ2-7; 7 bases line up with TRBD1. The CDR3 has 15 amino acids. The V gene end was trimmed by 7 bases and the J gene end by 4 bases; junction bases not matched to a gene: 13. Germline assignment: CDR1 LNHDA and CDR2 SQIVND (reference sequence). The CDR3 loop is CASTLTGTAVYEQYF. The CDR3, as DNA: TGTGCCAGTACCCTAACCGGGACAGCCGTTTACGAGCAGTACTTC.

This clonotype was picked up many times. V is TRBV12-3 or TRBV12-4 and J is TRBJ1-5, with a weak D call TRBD1 (6 bases). The CDR3 totals 15 residues. Trimming left V 2 bases short and J 6 bases short, with 14 bases between. CDR3 loop: CASSLYRTEGQPQHF. As DNA, the CDR3 is TGTGCCAGCAGTTTATATCGGACAGAAGGTCAGCCCCAGCATTTT.

The rearrangement uses TRBV28 and TRBJ1-5; D may be TRBD1 (5 bases). The CDR3 is 13 residues long. Germline-derived CDR1 and CDR2 are MDHEN and SYDVKM. Trimming removed 6 bases from V and 4 bases from J, with 10 bases in between. CDR3 residues: CASRINRNQPQHF. As DNA, the CDR3 is TGTGCCAGCAGAATCAACAGGAATCAGCCCCAGCATTTT.

This clonotype appeared a few times. This chain uses TRBV4-3 with TRBJ2-3, with D perhaps matching TRBD1 (5 bases). CDR1 and CDR2 (germline): LGHNA, YSLEER. V was pared by 1 base and J by 4 bases, with 12 bases between. The CDR3 contains 15 residues. The CDR3 DNA sequence: TGCGCCAGCAGCCAAGGTCAGGGTTTGGCAGATACGCAGTATTTT. Translating gives CASSQGQGLADTQYF.

This clonotype turned up a few times. This chain joins TRBV6-5 and TRBJ2-3; a possible D gene is TRBD2 (6 bases). Germline V gives CDR1 MNHEY, CDR2 SVGAGI. This CDR3 has 15 residues. V was cut by 3 bases and J by 2 bases, with 12 bases left in between. CDR3 sequence (DNA): TGTGCCAGCAGTTATCGCGGGGCGTTCACAGATACGCAGTATTTT. It is translated as CASSYRGAFTDTQYF.

In this sample, this clonotype turned up many times. The chain employs TRBV14 and TRBJ2-3; D remains ambiguous. In germline, CDR1 is SGHDN, CDR2 FVKESK. V was clipped by 1 base and J by 6 bases, with 2 bases between them. This CDR3 has 11 residues. The CDR3 coding sequence is TGTGCCAGCAGCCAAGCGGATACGCAGTATTTT. Translated, it gives CASSQADTQYF.

This clonotype has a count of ten or more. The rearrangement uses TRBV7-9 and TRBJ2-1; D is ambiguous. This CDR3 contains 8 residues. Trimming stripped 2 bases from V and 14 bases from J, with 1 base between. The germline CDR1 and CDR2 sequences are SEHNR and FQNEAQ (reference sequence). The DNA of the CDR3 is TGTGCCAGCAGCTTAAAGTTCTTC. This gives the protein CASSLKFF.

The table lists this clonotype with a few counts. V gene TRBV7-2 combines with J gene TRBJ2-5, with no clear D. V lost 1 base and J lost 2, with 8 bases in between. This CDR3 has 14 amino acids. From germline, CDR1 is SGHTA and CDR2 FQGNSA. The CDR3 loop reads CASSLGVQQETQYF. DNA of the CDR3: TGTGCCAGCAGCTTAGGGGTACAGCAAGAGACCCAGTACTTC.

The rearrangement links TRBV4-1 to TRBJ1-2, with D unresolved. The CDR3 length is 14 residues. Trimming left V 2 bases short and J 4 bases short, with 11 bases between. Looked up from germline, CDR1 is MGHRA and CDR2 is YSYEKL. The chain's CDR3 is CASSQPDIPYGYTF. CDR3 bases: TGCGCCAGCAGCCAACCAGACATTCCCTATGGCTACACCTTC.